The rows below give T cell receptor beta chains drawn from one sample of a study of glioma-infiltrating T cells. TCRdb re-called the multiplex PCR reads with MiXCR, one entry per CDR3 protein. In the table there are around 21,000 distinct CDR3 sequences, about 22% of which are singletons. The sample taken for sequencing was glioma tissue, nonneoplastic brain tissue, or PBMCs (not recorded which). The origin of the receptors is a human donor with low-grade glioma or glioblastoma, undergoing nonglioma brain surgery, or in good health (not recorded which). Both conserved end residues are part of each CDR3. Fields, in order: CDR3 length, D gene, V gene, J gene, clone size, CDR3 protein, CDR3 DNA. A D gene is named only where the DNA matches it firmly. Size values are once, few and many counts, or a class for expanded clones, and some rows have none.

len: 15; d_gene: TRBD1; v_gene: TRBV5-4; j_gene: TRBJ1-2; abundance: few; CDR3aa: CASSSDRGLYYGYTF; CDR3nt: TGTGCCAGCAGCTCCGACAGGGGGCTATACTATGGCTACACCTTC
len: 12; d_gene: .; v_gene: TRBV7-9; j_gene: TRBJ1-2; abundance: medium-sized; CDR3aa: CASSPGDWVYTF; CDR3nt: TGTGCCAGCAGCCCGGGGGATTGGGTCTACACCTTC
len: 16; d_gene: TRBD2; v_gene: TRBV7-2; j_gene: TRBJ2-5; abundance: .; CDR3aa: CASSLGLAGGQETQYF; CDR3nt: TGTGCCAGCAGCTTAGGTCTAGCGGGAGGACAAGAGACCCAGTACTTC
len: 11; d_gene: .; v_gene: TRBV19; j_gene: TRBJ2-3; abundance: many; CDR3aa: CASSILGTQYF; CDR3nt: TGTGCCAGTAGTATCCTGGGTACGCAGTATTTT
len: 16; d_gene: TRBD2; v_gene: TRBV12-3/TRBV12-4; j_gene: TRBJ2-2; abundance: few; CDR3aa: CASSSMISGGTGELFF; CDR3nt: TGTGCCAGCAGCTCCATGATTAGCGGGGGAACCGGGGAGCTGTTTTTT
len: 16; d_gene: TRBD1; v_gene: TRBV7-9; j_gene: TRBJ2-5; abundance: few; CDR3aa: CASSLQRTGRGETQYF; CDR3nt: TGTGCCAGCAGCTTACAAAGGACAGGGCGAGGGGAGACCCAGTACTTC
len: 13; d_gene: TRBD2; v_gene: TRBV7-2; j_gene: TRBJ2-3; abundance: .; CDR3aa: CASSADQRGTQYF; CDR3nt: TGTGCCAGCAGCGCGGACCAGCGGGGTACGCAGTATTTT
len: 17; d_gene: .; v_gene: TRBV4-3; j_gene: TRBJ1-1; abundance: .; CDR3aa: CASSQDWQSAVNTEAFF; CDR3nt: TGCGCCAGCAGCCAAGATTGGCAATCTGCTGTAAACACTGAAGCTTTCTTT
len: 15; d_gene: TRBD1; v_gene: TRBV28; j_gene: TRBJ1-5; abundance: once; CDR3aa: CASSLLGQGYQPQHF; CDR3nt: TGTGCCAGCAGTTTATTGGGACAGGGGTATCAGCCCCAGCATTTT
len: 16; d_gene: .; v_gene: TRBV6-5; j_gene: TRBJ2-5; abundance: once; CDR3aa: CASRPKGGVVQETQYF; CDR3nt: TGTGCCAGCAGGCCCAAGGGGGGGGTAGTACAAGAGACCCAGTACTTC
len: 19; d_gene: TRBD2; v_gene: TRBV7-2; j_gene: TRBJ2-3; abundance: many; CDR3aa: CASSLVGGTGGPIADTQYF; CDR3nt: TGTGCCAGCAGCTTAGTAGGGGGGACGGGGGGGCCGATCGCAGATACGCAGTATTTT
len: 17; d_gene: .; v_gene: TRBV7-2; j_gene: TRBJ2-1; abundance: .; CDR3aa: CASSLWPPSGSYNEQFF; CDR3nt: TGTGCCAGCAGCTTATGGCCCCCATCCGGCTCCTACAATGAGCAGTTCTTC
len: 11; d_gene: .; v_gene: TRBV29-1; j_gene: TRBJ2-3; abundance: .; CDR3aa: CSVEGTDTQYF; CDR3nt: TGCAGCGTTGAAGGTACAGATACGCAGTATTTT
len: 14; d_gene: .; v_gene: TRBV18; j_gene: TRBJ2-3; abundance: many; CDR3aa: CASSRSALTDTQYF; CDR3nt: TGTGCCAGCTCAAGGTCAGCGTTGACAGATACGCAGTATTTT
len: 15; d_gene: TRBD1; v_gene: TRBV6-1; j_gene: TRBJ1-5; abundance: many; CDR3aa: CASSPPGGSNQPQHF; CDR3nt: TGTGCCAGCAGTCCACCAGGGGGTAGCAATCAGCCCCAGCATTTT
len: 13; d_gene: .; v_gene: TRBV2; j_gene: TRBJ2-7; abundance: .; CDR3aa: CASRTRASGEQYF; CDR3nt: TGTGCCAGCAGAACTAGGGCAAGTGGTGAGCAGTACTTC
len: 14; d_gene: .; v_gene: TRBV6-2/TRBV6-3; j_gene: TRBJ2-1; abundance: .; CDR3aa: CASSYWGVTDTQFF; CDR3nt: TGTGCCAGCAGTTACTGGGGGGTCACAGATACGCAGTTCTTC
len: 16; d_gene: .; v_gene: TRBV18; j_gene: TRBJ2-3; abundance: .; CDR3aa: CASSPQKGPGRGTQYF; CDR3nt: TGTGCCAGCTCACCACAAAAGGGACCGGGAAGGGGTACGCAGTATTTT
len: 15; d_gene: TRBD1; v_gene: TRBV7-3; j_gene: TRBJ1-1; abundance: many; CDR3aa: CASSTRQGMNTEAFF; CDR3nt: TGTGCCAGCAGCACACGACAGGGTATGAACACTGAAGCTTTCTTT
len: 13; d_gene: .; v_gene: TRBV18; j_gene: TRBJ1-1; abundance: many; CDR3aa: CASSRGPGTEAFF; CDR3nt: TGTGCCAGCTCACGGGGACCTGGCACTGAAGCTTTCTTT
len: 16; d_gene: .; v_gene: TRBV11-2; j_gene: TRBJ1-4; abundance: many; CDR3aa: CASSLEWGATNEKLFF; CDR3nt: TGTGCCAGCAGCTTAGAATGGGGAGCAACTAATGAAAAACTGTTTTTT
len: 14; d_gene: TRBD1; v_gene: TRBV19; j_gene: TRBJ1-5; abundance: many; CDR3aa: CASRDRGSNQPQHF; CDR3nt: TGTGCCAGCAGGGACAGGGGAAGCAATCAGCCCCAGCATTTT
len: 13; d_gene: TRBD1; v_gene: TRBV27; j_gene: TRBJ2-5; abundance: .; CDR3aa: CASRWTGGETQYF; CDR3nt: TGTGCCAGCAGGTGGACAGGGGGAGAGACCCAGTACTTC
len: 16; d_gene: .; v_gene: TRBV7-9; j_gene: TRBJ2-3; abundance: many; CDR3aa: CASSLGGFVSTDTQYF; CDR3nt: TGTGCCAGCAGCTTAGGCGGCTTTGTTAGCACAGATACGCAGTATTTT
len: 14; d_gene: .; v_gene: TRBV6-1; j_gene: TRBJ1-2; abundance: many; CDR3aa: CASGEPPLAFGYTF; CDR3nt: TGTGCCAGCGGGGAACCGCCCCTAGCGTTCGGCTACACCTTC
len: 12; d_gene: .; v_gene: TRBV6-1; j_gene: TRBJ1-1; abundance: many; CDR3aa: CASRLTALEAFF; CDR3nt: TGTGCCAGCAGGCTAACAGCCCTTGAAGCTTTCTTT
len: 13; d_gene: .; v_gene: TRBV7-2; j_gene: TRBJ2-5; abundance: many; CDR3aa: CASSSGGGPTQYF; CDR3nt: TGTGCCAGCAGCTCAGGGGGGGGGCCGACCCAGTACTTC
len: 16; d_gene: .; v_gene: TRBV4-1; j_gene: TRBJ1-5; abundance: .; CDR3aa: CASSQVGTGGNQPQHF; CDR3nt: TGCGCCAGCAGCCAAGTGGGGACGGGAGGGAATCAGCCCCAGCATTTT
len: 13; d_gene: .; v_gene: TRBV20-1; j_gene: TRBJ2-7; abundance: many; CDR3aa: CSARDPGISGQYF; CDR3nt: TGCAGTGCTAGAGATCCGGGGATTAGTGGGCAGTACTTC
len: 14; d_gene: TRBD1; v_gene: TRBV7-3; j_gene: TRBJ1-2; abundance: .; CDR3aa: CASSGKDRVYGYTF; CDR3nt: TGTGCCAGCAGCGGAAAGGACAGGGTCTATGGCTACACCTTC
len: 14; d_gene: .; v_gene: TRBV11-2; j_gene: TRBJ2-3; abundance: few; CDR3aa: CASSRVTITDTQYF; CDR3nt: TGTGCCAGCAGCCGGGTCACAATCACAGATACGCAGTATTTT
len: 14; d_gene: .; v_gene: TRBV7-2; j_gene: TRBJ2-5; abundance: .; CDR3aa: CASSQRTEVETQYF; CDR3nt: TGTGCCAGCAGCCAACGGACAGAGGTGGAGACCCAGTACTTC
len: 15; d_gene: TRBD2; v_gene: TRBV7-9; j_gene: TRBJ2-5; abundance: many; CDR3aa: CASSSTSGVKETQYF; CDR3nt: TGTGCCAGCAGTTCCACTAGCGGGGTTAAAGAGACCCAGTACTTC
len: 15; d_gene: .; v_gene: TRBV7-8; j_gene: TRBJ2-7; abundance: many; CDR3aa: CASSLDLGPLYEQYF; CDR3nt: TGTGCCAGCAGCTTAGATCTCGGGCCCCTCTACGAGCAGTACTTC
len: 17; d_gene: .; v_gene: TRBV20-1; j_gene: TRBJ1-6; abundance: .; CDR3aa: CSARTNAGSPYNSPLHF; CDR3nt: TGCAGTGCTAGAACCAATGCCGGTAGCCCCTATAATTCACCCCTCCACTTT
len: 14; d_gene: TRBD2; v_gene: TRBV6-2/TRBV6-3; j_gene: TRBJ2-7; abundance: .; CDR3aa: CASSMTSGGYEQYF; CDR3nt: TGTGCCAGCAGTATGACTAGCGGGGGTTACGAGCAGTACTTC
len: 14; d_gene: .; v_gene: TRBV5-4; j_gene: TRBJ1-1; abundance: many; CDR3aa: CASSTGLSNTEAFF; CDR3nt: TGTGCCAGCAGCACGGGACTGTCGAACACTGAAGCTTTCTTT
len: 14; d_gene: .; v_gene: TRBV11-2; j_gene: TRBJ2-5; abundance: .; CDR3aa: CASSLDFHQGTQYF; CDR3nt: TGTGCCAGCAGCTTGGACTTCCACCAAGGGACCCAGTACTTC
len: 14; d_gene: .; v_gene: TRBV5-1; j_gene: TRBJ2-5; abundance: .; CDR3aa: CASSGGTVQETQYF; CDR3nt: TGCGCCAGCAGCGGGGGGACAGTGCAAGAGACCCAGTACTTC
len: 16; d_gene: TRBD1; v_gene: TRBV19; j_gene: TRBJ1-2; abundance: few; CDR3aa: CASSTRQGVANYGYTF; CDR3nt: TGTGCCAGTAGTACTCGACAGGGGGTGGCTAACTATGGCTACACCTTC
len: 14; d_gene: TRBD2; v_gene: TRBV15; j_gene: TRBJ2-1; abundance: .; CDR3aa: CATSRPRGGDEQFF; CDR3nt: TGTGCCACCAGCAGACCGCGGGGGGGCGATGAGCAGTTCTTC
len: 15; d_gene: TRBD1; v_gene: TRBV28; j_gene: TRBJ1-2; abundance: many; CDR3aa: CASIPMGQRYYGYTF; CDR3nt: TGTGCCAGCATCCCTATGGGACAGAGATACTATGGCTACACCTTC
len: 11; d_gene: .; v_gene: TRBV7-2; j_gene: TRBJ1-1; abundance: few; CDR3aa: CARSTGVEAFF; CDR3nt: TGTGCCCGCAGCACGGGGGTCGAAGCTTTCTTT
len: 16; d_gene: TRBD1; v_gene: TRBV27; j_gene: TRBJ1-6; abundance: .; CDR3aa: CASRDGTGTPDSPLRF; CDR3nt: TGTGCCAGCAGAGACGGGACAGGGACTCCGGATTCACCCCTCCGCTTT
len: 16; d_gene: TRBD2; v_gene: TRBV6-1; j_gene: TRBJ2-3; abundance: .; CDR3aa: CASGRLAGGWGDTQYF; CDR3nt: TGTGCCAGCGGAAGACTAGCGGGGGGGTGGGGAGATACGCAGTATTTT